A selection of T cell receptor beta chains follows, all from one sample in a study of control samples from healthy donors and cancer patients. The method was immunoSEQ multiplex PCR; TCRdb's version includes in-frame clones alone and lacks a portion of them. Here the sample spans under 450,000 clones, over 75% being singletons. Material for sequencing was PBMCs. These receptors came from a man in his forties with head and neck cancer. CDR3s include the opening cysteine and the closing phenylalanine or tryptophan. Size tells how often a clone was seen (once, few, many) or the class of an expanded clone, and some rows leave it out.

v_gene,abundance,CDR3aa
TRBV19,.,CASILRRGTGGPNTEAFF
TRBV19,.,CASSIPSWTSGGADTQYF
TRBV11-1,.,CASSLGLGGDIQYF
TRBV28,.,CASSTDGDLGTEAFF
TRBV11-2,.,CASSLEPSGGQETQYF
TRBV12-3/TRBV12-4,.,CASSFGGYTEAFF
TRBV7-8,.,CASIARLAGENFYEQYF
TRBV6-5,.,CAAAQGTDTQYF
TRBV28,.,CASSPTVGGATMNTEAFF
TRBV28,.,CASSLLSNEQFF
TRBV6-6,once,CASQDRGRFVADTQYF
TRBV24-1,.,CATSAAGETYEQYF
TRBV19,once,CASTPSVGASNMFYTQYF
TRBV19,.,CASSRDRSSGANVLTF